Here is one T cell receptor (beta chain) with its context. The data stem from a study of untreated major depressive disorder. Clones were sequenced by immunoSEQ multiplex PCR, and TCRdb holds only the in-frame ones, with some missing. The repertoire holds 20,000 to 25,000 clones, with 80% to 95% as singletons. Germline-derived CDR1 and CDR2 are SGHDT and YYEEEE. The CDR3 is 18 amino acids. V was pared by 0 bases and J by 4 bases, with 11 bases of the junction left unmatched. The rearrangement joins TRBV5-6 to TRBJ2-5; 11 nucleotides match TRBD2. Source material: CD4+ T cells from PBMCs. This sequence originates from a man aged 25 to 45 in good health. CDR3 in DNA: TGTGCCAGCAGCTTGGAATCTAGCGGGAGGAGGGGGGCAGAGACCCAGTACTTC. Amino acid sequence: CASSLESSGRRGAETQYF.